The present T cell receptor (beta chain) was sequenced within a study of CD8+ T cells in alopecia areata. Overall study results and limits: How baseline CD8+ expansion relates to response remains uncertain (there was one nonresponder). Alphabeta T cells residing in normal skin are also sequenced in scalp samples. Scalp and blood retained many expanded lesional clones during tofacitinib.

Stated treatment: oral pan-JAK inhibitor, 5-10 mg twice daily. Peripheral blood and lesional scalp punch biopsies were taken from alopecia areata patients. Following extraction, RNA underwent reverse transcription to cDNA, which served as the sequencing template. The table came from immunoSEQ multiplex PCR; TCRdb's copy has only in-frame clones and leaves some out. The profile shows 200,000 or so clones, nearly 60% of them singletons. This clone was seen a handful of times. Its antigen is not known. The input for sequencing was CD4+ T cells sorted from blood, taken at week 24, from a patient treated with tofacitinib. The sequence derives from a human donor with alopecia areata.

The CDR3 protein is CASSQEPRGSEPQHF. CDR3 DNA: TGCGCCAGCAGCCAAGAACCCAGGGGAAGTGAGCCCCAGCATTTT. The chain recombines TRBV4-1 with TRBJ1-5; D is perhaps TRBD1 (6 bases). V gave up 0 bases and J gave up 8 bases, with 14 bases separating them. The germline CDR1 and CDR2 sequences are MGHRA and YSYEKL. The CDR3 runs 15 residues.